These 25 T cell receptor beta chains were sequenced from one sample in a study of chemoradiotherapy in HPV16-positive cancers. Sequencing used immunoSEQ multiplex PCR; TCRdb keeps in-frame clones, though not all of them. The sample shows about 7,300 clones, roughly nine tenths of them seen only once. Sample collection occurred from a patient who underwent chemoradiotherapy. Receptors were obtained from a human donor with HPV-associated anogenital cancer.

In DNA, the CDR3 is TGTGCCAGCAGCCAGGGACTAGCGGGGCAAGAGACCCAGTACTTC. Its translation: CASSQGLAGQETQYF. The chain is built from TRBV7-3 and TRBJ2-5, with TRBD2 matching 13 bases. The CDR3 is made up of 15 amino acids. The J segment lost 2 bases and the V segment lost 5 bases, leaving 2 bases of the junction unmatched. Germline values: CDR1 SGHTA, CDR2 FQGTGA. Full variable domain (missing parts from reference TRBV7-3 and TRBJ2-5): GAGVSQTPSNKVTEKGKYVELRCDPISGHTALYWYRQSLGQGPEFLIYFQGTGAADDSGLPNDRFFAVRPEGSVSTLKIQRTERGDSAVYLCASSQGLAGQETQYFGPGTRLLVL.

The rearrangement uses TRBV10-3 and TRBJ1-1; TRBD1 aligns across 9 bases. This CDR3 has 16 residues. Germline CDR1 and CDR2: ENHRY and SYGVKD. V was pared by 6 bases and J by 1 base, with 9 bases of the junction left unmatched. The CDR3 spells CAIRKTGTGWNTEAFF. CDR3 nucleotide sequence: TGTGCCATCAGGAAAACCGGGACAGGGTGGAACACTGAAGCTTTCTTT.

This clone was observed a single time. V is TRBV7-8 and J is TRBJ2-5, with TRBD2 identical over 7 bases. Germline V gives CDR1 SGHVS, CDR2 FQNEAQ. The CDR3 consists of 16 residues. V was pared by 1 base and J by 2 bases, with 7 bases of the junction left unmatched. Written as DNA, the CDR3 is TGTGCCAGCAGCTTAGAAGCTACGCGGGGGCAAGAGACCCAGTACTTC. It is translated as CASSLEATRGQETQYF.

The V call is TRBV7-3, the J call TRBJ2-2; 10 nucleotides line up with TRBD2. This CDR3 comprises 15 residues. The ends lost 4 bases at V and 7 bases at J; junction bases unmatched: 6. The germline V gene encodes CDR1 SGHTA and CDR2 FQGTGA. In nucleotides, the CDR3 is TGTGCCAGCAGCTCAGCGGGGGGGCTTGGCGGGGAGCTGTTTTTT. This sequence encodes CASSSAGGLGGELFF.

This clone was seen a single time. The CDR3 nucleotides are TGCGCCAGCAGCTTGGTTAGCGGGAACACAGATACGCAGTATTTT. Protein product: CASSLVSGNTDTQYF. The chain carries TRBV5-1 and TRBJ2-3, with TRBD2 identical over 8 bases. From germline, CDR1 is SGHRS and CDR2 YFSETQ. V shed 0 bases and J 2 bases; nucleotides not matched to a gene: 2. The CDR3 sequence is 15 residues long.

The chain links TRBV15 to TRBJ2-3; 14 bases line up with TRBD2. CDR1 and CDR2 from the germline V gene are LNHNV and YYDKDF (reference sequence). V shed 0 bases, J shed 4 bases, and the junction held 9 bases outside the gene matches. The CDR3 has 19 amino acids. In DNA form, the CDR3 reads TGTGCCACCAGCAGAGATTTAGGGGCGGGACTAGCGGGAGCAGATACGCAGTATTTT. Its protein is CATSRDLGAGLAGADTQYF.

The J gene is TRBJ2-7, the V gene TRBV29-1, with D perhaps given as TRBD1 or TRBD2 (6 bases each). Germline V gene sequence: CDR1 SQVTM, CDR2 ANQGSEA. The CDR3 covers 14 residues. V gave up 4 bases and J gave up 1 base, with 14 bases separating them. The CDR3 reads CSVVGGRSSYEQYF. For the CDR3, the DNA is TGCAGCGTTGTAGGGGGGCGTTCTTCCTACGAGCAGTACTTC.

This clone came up a few times. V usage is TRBV5-1 and J usage is TRBJ2-5, with D possibly matching TRBD2 (6 bases). The V end was cut by 0 bases, the J end by 1 base, with 10 bases between. Germline V gives CDR1 SGHRS, CDR2 YFSETQ. The CDR3 has 15 residues. CDR3: CASSLGTTLQETQYF. The CDR3 bases are TGCGCCAGCAGCTTGGGGACTACACTCCAAGAGACCCAGTACTTC.

This chain links TRBV6-1 with TRBJ2-7; D not certain. Between the trimmed V and J ends, which lost 7 bases and 2 bases, there was a span of 12 bases. The CDR3 runs 13 residues. The germline CDR1 and CDR2 sequences are MNHNS and SASEGT. This chain's CDR3 is CASTRPATYEQYF. The CDR3 nucleotides are TGTGCCAGCACCCGCCCAGCGACCTACGAGCAGTACTTC.

The J gene is TRBJ1-5, the V gene TRBV19; D gene uncertain. Trimming left V 7 bases short and J 4 bases short, with 17 bases between. The germline gives CDR1 LNHDA, CDR2 SQIVND (reference sequence). The CDR3 consists of 15 residues. The CDR3 sequence is CASNLGQIQNQPQHF. CDR3 nucleotide sequence: TGTGCCAGTAATTTGGGCCAGATCCAAAATCAGCCCCAGCATTTT.

The chain uses TRBV6-1 and TRBJ2-5; no definite D call. V was pared by 3 bases and J by 7 bases, with 12 bases between. Germline V CDR1 and CDR2: MNHNS, SASEGT. The CDR3 runs to 13 residues. The CDR3 reads CASSDGVGATQYF. The CDR3 nucleotides are TGTGCCAGCAGTGATGGGGTGGGCGCGACCCAGTACTTC.

The V call is TRBV29-1, the J call TRBJ1-1, with a weak D call TRBD1 (6 bases). V lost 7 bases to trimming and J lost 2 bases, with 8 bases between them. The CDR3 covers 11 residues. CDR1 is SQVTM, CDR2 ANQGSEA, per germline. The CDR3 DNA sequence: TGCAGCGGGGGACAAAACACTGAAGCTTTCTTT. Amino acid sequence: CSGGQNTEAFF.

The genes are TRBV19 and TRBJ1-3; D is possibly TRBD1 (5 bases). Trimming removed 9 bases from V and 0 bases from J, with 15 bases in between. This CDR3 region has 15 residues. Germline lookup yields CDR1 LNHDA and CDR2 SQIVND (reference sequence). DNA for the CDR3: TGTGCCAGCCTACGGACAAGGGCCTCTGGAAACACCATATATTTT. Its protein product is CASLRTRASGNTIYF.

This chain uses TRBV5-6 with TRBJ2-3; 11 positions match TRBD2. Germline CDR1 is SGHDT and CDR2 is YYEEEE. The CDR3 is made up of 15 amino acids. Trimming removed 0 bases from V and 6 bases from J; junction bases left unmatched: 3. The CDR3 DNA follows: TGTGCCAGCAGCTTGGGGGCTAGCGGGGGGGATACGCAGTATTTT. Protein sequence: CASSLGASGGDTQYF.

The chain employs TRBV7-2 and TRBJ2-2, with D hard to call. This CDR3 has 14 amino acids. V was pared by 4 bases and J by 1 base, with 7 bases between. Germline V lookup: CDR1 SGHTA, CDR2 FQGNSA. CDR3 loop: CASSSRQNTGELFF. DNA for the CDR3: TGTGCCAGCAGCTCCAGACAGAACACCGGGGAGCTGTTTTTT.

This chain links TRBV21-1 with TRBJ1-4. TRBV21-1 is a known pseudogene. This CDR3 contains 18 residues. CDR3 residues: CASSKGMFSGRLGEKLFF. The CDR3 nucleotides read TGTGCCAGCAGCAAAGGAATGTTTTCGGGGAGGTTAGGGGAAAAACTGTTTTTT.

V is TRBV5-1 and J is TRBJ1-1, with a weak D call TRBD1 (6 bases). Trimming stripped 1 base from V and 6 bases from J, with 16 bases between. The CDR3 loop spans 15 amino acids. The germline gives CDR1 SGHRS, CDR2 YFSETQ. In nucleotides, the CDR3 is TGCGCCAGCAGCTTGTATTTGGGGGGCATGGCTGAAGCTTTCTTT. Amino acids: CASSLYLGGMAEAFF.

Regarding this clone: At one of its ends the junction is not consistent with the germline gene, which may arise from a read error. This chain connects TRBV2 to TRBJ1-2; TRBD1 is a possible D gene (6 bases). The CDR3 contains 10 residues. Per germline, CDR1 SNHLY and CDR2 FYNNEI. The CDR3 spells CAGRGPGYTF. The CDR3 DNA is TGTGCCGGCAGGGGCCCTGGCTACACCTTC.

The chain couples TRBV27 to TRBJ2-3; 9 nucleotides line up with TRBD2. V gave up 8 bases and J gave up 4 bases; unmatched junction bases: 10. The length of the CDR3 is 15 residues. Germline V gives CDR1 MNHEY, CDR2 SMNVEV (reference sequence). In DNA form, the CDR3 reads TGTGCCAGCTCTTCGGGCGGGAGGGGGGCAGATACGCAGTATTTT. Amino acid sequence: CASSSGGRGADTQYF.

The rearrangement uses TRBV5-1 and TRBJ2-3, with 7 bases fitting TRBD1. J lost 5 bases, V lost 5 bases, and 11 bases had no gene match. Germline values: CDR1 SGHRS, CDR2 YFSETQ. The length of the CDR3 is 15 residues. The CDR3 region has the DNA TGCGCCAGCAGTGTACAGGGGACCCTGAGAGATACGCAGTATTTT. This sequence encodes CASSVQGTLRDTQYF.

The V and J genes are TRBV5-1 and TRBJ2-3; TRBD2 matches 14 bases. Germline loops: CDR1 SGHRS, CDR2 YFSETQ. J was trimmed by 8 bases and V by 1 base; bases with no gene match: 6. This CDR3 is built from 16 residues. In nucleotides, the CDR3 is TGCGCCAGCAGCTTGTCGACTAGCGGGAGGGTCGGTACGCAGTATTTT. It yields the protein CASSLSTSGRVGTQYF.

The gene calls are TRBV9 and TRBJ1-1, with 8 bases lining up with TRBD1. Per germline, CDR1 SGDLS and CDR2 YYNGEE. The V segment lost 4 bases and the J segment 4 bases; nucleotides outside the gene matches: 9. The CDR3 is made up of 15 amino acids. The CDR3 here is CASSPRTGRITEAFF. In DNA, the CDR3 is TGTGCCAGCAGCCCCCGGACAGGGCGGATCACTGAAGCTTTCTTT.

This clone was found once. The chain couples TRBV29-1 to TRBJ1-1; tentative D call: TRBD1 (5 bases). CDR3 length: 16 amino acids. Germline CDR1 and CDR2: SQVTM and ANQGSEA. V shed 0 bases and J shed 4 bases, with 18 bases lying between them. CDR3 residues: CSVEDLGTDSVTEAFF. In DNA, the CDR3 is TGCAGCGTTGAAGACTTGGGGACGGACTCAGTCACTGAAGCTTTCTTT.

This chain joins TRBV6-1 and TRBJ1-3; no definite D call. CDR1 is MNHNS, CDR2 SASEGT, per germline. V dropped 0 bases and J dropped 4 bases, with 10 bases sitting between them. CDR3 length: 15 amino acids. The CDR3, as DNA: TGTGCCAGCAGTGAAGCCCCACAGTACGGAAACACCATATATTTT. Protein product: CASSEAPQYGNTIYF.

This chain connects TRBV5-4 to TRBJ1-3, with unresolved D. Deletions cut 0 bases from V and 0 bases from J, with 7 bases between. The germline V gene has CDR1 SGHNT and CDR2 YYREEE (reference sequence). This CDR3 comprises 15 residues. The DNA of the CDR3 is TGTGCCAGCAGCTTGGCAGGCAGCTCTGGAAACACCATATATTTT. It is translated as CASSLAGSSGNTIYF.